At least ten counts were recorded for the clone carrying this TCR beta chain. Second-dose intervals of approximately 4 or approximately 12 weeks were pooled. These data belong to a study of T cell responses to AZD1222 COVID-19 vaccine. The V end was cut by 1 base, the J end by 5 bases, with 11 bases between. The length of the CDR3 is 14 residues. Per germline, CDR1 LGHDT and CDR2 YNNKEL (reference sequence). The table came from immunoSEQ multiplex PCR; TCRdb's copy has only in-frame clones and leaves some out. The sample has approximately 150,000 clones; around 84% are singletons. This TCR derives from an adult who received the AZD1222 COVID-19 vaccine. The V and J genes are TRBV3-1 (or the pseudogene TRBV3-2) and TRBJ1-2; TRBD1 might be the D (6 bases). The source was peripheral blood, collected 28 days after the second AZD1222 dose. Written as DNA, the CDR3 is TGTGCCAGCAGCCAAGGACAGGCGCAATATGGCTACACCTTC. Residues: CASSQGQAQYGYTF.